Below are 26 T cell receptor beta chains sequenced from a single sample in a study of vaccination and CD4 T cells after COVID-19. Regarding treatment: roughly 10-day PBMC culture with coronavirus spike peptide pools or control peptides (ViraFEST assay). These TCRs are of unknown antigen specificity. The Oncomine TCR Beta short-read assay sequenced DNA from cultured CD4+ T cells. TCRdb itself ran the PCR reads through MiXCR, one entry per CDR3 protein. The profile shows 15,000 to 20,000 distinct CDR3 sequences, 51% of them singletons. Material: CD4+ T cells from blood, cultured in vitro, obtained before SARS-CoV-2 vaccination. These receptors were taken from a human donor who had recovered from COVID-19.

There are a few counts of this clonotype. The DNA for the CDR3 is TGCAGTGCTAGAGATATTAGCCAGGGTCGAGGGGAGCAGTACTTC. It is translated as CSARDISQGRGEQYF. This chain connects TRBV20-1 to TRBJ2-7; D might be TRBD1 or TRBD2, each matching 5 bases. The CDR3 extends over 15 amino acids. Between the trimmed V and J ends, which lost 0 bases and 7 bases, there was a span of 19 bases. Per germline, CDR1 DFQATT and CDR2 SNEGSKA (reference sequence).

A few counts support this clonotype. The chain joins TRBV20-1 to TRBJ2-2; 8 positions match TRBD1. CDR3 size: 15 residues. Trimming at V came to 7 bases and at J to 0 bases, leaving 7 bases not matched to a gene. CDR1 is DFQATT and CDR2 is SNEGSKA in the germline V gene (reference sequence). The chain's CDR3 is CSVSGGRANTGELFF. In nucleotides, the CDR3 is TGCAGTGTCTCAGGGGGCAGGGCGAACACCGGGGAGCTGTTTTTT.

V and J are TRBV7-9 and TRBJ2-2, with D maybe TRBD2 (5 bases). The germline CDR1 and CDR2 sequences are SEHNR and FQNEAQ (reference sequence). V lost 4 bases, J lost 13 bases, and 16 bases lay in between. The CDR3 extends over 13 amino acids. Written as DNA, the CDR3 is TGTGCCAGCAGCTCGGACTTTCCTTTCGGGCTGTTTTTT. Its translation is CASSSDFPFGLFF.

To note about this clonotype: Mismatch with germline at one junction end may stem from a read error. Here the CDR3 reads CASSLAQQETQYF. CDR3 coding DNA: TGTGCCAGCAGCTTAGCTCAGCAAGAGACCCAGTACTTC. The chain couples TRBV12-3 or TRBV12-4 to TRBJ2-5; no definite D call. The CDR3 is 13 residues long.

This clonotype was counted only a few times. The chain joins TRBV11-3 to TRBJ2-3; TRBD2 might be the D (6 bases). This CDR3 spans 17 amino acids. CDR1 and CDR2 (germline): SGHNT, YENEEA. Trimming pared 6 bases from V and 2 bases from J, leaving 21 bases between. The CDR3 coding sequence is TGTGCCAGCAGTCTTGGGAGGAGGGAAATAGACACAGATACGCAGTATTTT. It encodes CASSLGRREIDTDTQYF.

This clonotype has more than one count but fewer than ten. The V and J genes are TRBV7-9 and TRBJ2-2; 8 nucleotides align to TRBD1. The V segment lost 5 bases and the J segment 7 bases; nucleotides outside the gene matches: 12. Germline loops: CDR1 SEHNR, CDR2 FQNEAQ (reference sequence). The length of the CDR3 is 16 residues. The CDR3 DNA reads as TGTGCCAGCAGCCGAAGGACAGGGATAATGGGCGGGGAGCTGTTTTTT. It translates to CASSRRTGIMGGELFF.

This clonotype was counted only a few times. V and J are TRBV6-1 and TRBJ2-7, with D unresolved. V dropped 5 bases and J dropped 5 bases, with 10 bases sitting between them. The CDR3 has 12 residues. Germline assignment: CDR1 MNHNS and CDR2 SASEGT. The CDR3 bases are TGTGCCAGCAGTCACCCGTCCAACGAGCAGTACTTC. The encoded protein is CASSHPSNEQYF.

The rearrangement joins TRBV20-1 to TRBJ2-1; 11 nucleotides agree with TRBD2. This CDR3 has 15 amino acids. The V gene's germline CDR1 is DFQATT and CDR2 SNEGSKA (reference sequence). With 5 bases clipped from V and 2 bases from J, the junction kept 5 bases outside the gene matches. CDR3 sequence: CSAVDSGRAYNEQFF. The CDR3 nucleotides read TGCAGTGCTGTCGATAGCGGGAGGGCCTACAATGAGCAGTTCTTC.

The chain has TRBV7-8 and TRBJ1-1, with D hard to call. This CDR3 region has 12 residues. Deletions cut 4 bases from V and 3 bases from J, with 6 bases between. CDR1 is SGHVS, CDR2 FQNEAQ, per germline. The CDR3 region has the DNA TGTGCCAGCAGCTCACAGTACACTGAAGCTTTCTTT. Translating it yields CASSSQYTEAFF.

The rearrangement joins TRBV2 to TRBJ2-7; weak D call: TRBD1 (5 bases). CDR1 is SNHLY and CDR2 is FYNNEI in the germline V gene. Trimming cost V 10 bases and J 4 bases, with 20 bases left between them. This CDR3 contains 14 residues. The CDR3 sequence: CATPPRGRDYEQYF. CDR3 sequence (DNA): TGTGCCACCCCCCCCCGCGGCAGGGATTACGAGCAGTACTTC.

The chain couples TRBV21-1 to TRBJ2-7; TRBD1 reflects the table's D call only, with no check against the DNA. TRBV21-1 is recorded as a pseudogene. This CDR3 has 16 amino acids. DNA for the CDR3: TGTGCCAGCAGCAAAGGTAGGGACACCACCTCCTACGAGCAGTACTTC. Translating gives CASSKGRDTTSYEQYF.

This clonotype was detected only a few times. The rearrangement joins TRBV7-6 to TRBJ2-3, with 15 bases matching TRBD2. There are 17 residues in the CDR3. With V trimmed by 4 bases and J by 2 bases, 4 bases remained unmatched. Germline CDR1 reads SGHVS; CDR2 reads FNYEAQ. The CDR3 is CASSSGLAGGYTDTQYF. The CDR3 coding sequence is TGTGCCAGCAGCTCGGGACTAGCGGGAGGCTACACAGATACGCAGTATTTT.

This chain links TRBV12-3 or TRBV12-4 with TRBJ1-1; 10 bases line up with TRBD1. The junction had 11 bases not matched to a gene; V was cut back by 6 bases and J by 7 bases. The CDR3 is 15 residues long. The CDR3 DNA reads as TGTGCCAGCAGCCCGACAGGGGGCGTCGGTAGTGAAGCTTTCTTT. This codes for CASSPTGGVGSEAFF.

The V gene is TRBV30, the J gene TRBJ2-7; 7 bases match TRBD2. Germline V CDR1 and CDR2: GTSNPN, SVGIG (reference sequence). Trimming cost V 5 bases and J 2 bases; bases outside gene matches: 3. The CDR3 covers 12 residues. The CDR3 loop is CAWGTNPYEQYF. The CDR3 nucleotides are TGTGCCTGGGGGACTAACCCCTACGAGCAGTACTTC.

This chain links TRBV15 with TRBJ1-5; tentative D call: TRBD1 (6 bases). In germline, CDR1 is LNHNV, CDR2 YYDKDF (reference sequence). Trimming left V 3 bases short and J 4 bases short, with 16 bases between. The CDR3 extends over 16 amino acids. This chain's CDR3 is CATSRRPTGGNQPQHF. CDR3 DNA sequence: TGTGCCACCAGCAGGCGGCCGACAGGTGGTAATCAGCCCCAGCATTTT.

A remark on this clonotype: At one boundary the junction diverges from the germline segment, which might be a read error. The chain carries TRBV19 and TRBJ2-7, with TRBD1 identical over 10 bases. This CDR3 comprises 16 residues. Germline CDR1 is LNHDA and CDR2 is SQIVND (reference sequence). The CDR3, as DNA: TGTGCCAGTAGTATAGGGAGGGGACAGGGGCTGTACGGGCAGTACTTC. It is translated as CASSIGRGQGLYGQYF.

This clonotype came up once. The chain is built from TRBV6-5 and TRBJ1-4; D is ambiguous. This CDR3 is built from 13 residues. Trimming removed 0 bases from V and 5 bases from J, with 4 bases in between. From germline, CDR1 is MNHEY and CDR2 SVGAGI. CDR3 sequence reads: CASSYSGNEKLFF. Written as DNA, the CDR3 is TGTGCCAGCAGTTACTCGGGAAATGAAAAACTGTTTTTT.

The J gene is TRBJ1-3, the V gene TRBV5-5; D unclear. CDR1 is SGHKS and CDR2 is YYEKEE in the germline V gene (reference sequence). V was clipped by 2 bases and J by 1 base, with 7 bases between them. This CDR3 comprises 14 residues. The CDR3 DNA follows: TGTGCCAGCAGCTTTGGGTCTTCTGGAAACACCATATATTTT. Protein: CASSFGSSGNTIYF.

The chain carries TRBV28 and TRBJ1-5; a possible D gene is TRBD1 (5 bases). The germline V and J ends were trimmed by 9 bases and 7 bases, with 19 bases remaining between them. The CDR3 length is 14 residues. The germline V gene encodes CDR1 MDHEN and CDR2 SYDVKM. DNA for the CDR3: TGTGCCAGTGTGGTGGGGGGAGATGGGCAGCCCCAGCATTTT. Translated: CASVVGGDGQPQHF.

CDR3 DNA sequence: TGTGCCTGGAGTGATGGGTTCAGCACAGATACGCAGTATTTT. This sequence encodes CAWSDGFSTDTQYF. The chain is built from TRBV30 and TRBJ2-3; D remains unclear. This CDR3 has 14 residues. From germline, CDR1 is GTSNPN and CDR2 SVGIG (reference sequence). Trimming pared 1 base from V and 0 bases from J, leaving 8 bases between.

J is TRBJ2-1 and V is TRBV5-1, with D perhaps TRBD2 (6 bases). Trimming left V 0 bases short and J 2 bases short, with 9 bases between. The CDR3 spans 15 residues. The germline gives CDR1 SGHRS, CDR2 YFSETQ. CDR3 in amino acids: CASSLVADPYNEQFF. CDR3 nucleotide sequence: TGCGCCAGCAGCTTGGTAGCGGACCCCTACAATGAGCAGTTCTTC.

This clonotype was recorded a few times. The V gene is TRBV20-1, the J gene TRBJ2-1; perhaps TRBD2 as D (6 bases). This CDR3 comprises 13 residues. Germline lookup yields CDR1 DFQATT and CDR2 SNEGSKA (reference sequence). Trimming took 6 bases from V and 4 from J, leaving 13 bases between them. CDR3 residues: CSAGGKGYNEQFF. CDR3 coding DNA: TGCAGTGCGGGGGGTAAGGGGTACAATGAGCAGTTCTTC.

The chain recombines TRBV2 with TRBJ2-3; D might be TRBD2 (6 bases). V lost 5 bases and J 5 bases, leaving 14 bases between the germline ends. From germline, CDR1 is SNHLY and CDR2 FYNNEI. This CDR3 spans 14 amino acids. CDR3 loop: CASSSGLGEDTQYF. Here the CDR3 DNA reads TGTGCCAGCAGTAGCGGGCTGGGTGAAGATACGCAGTATTTT.

The sample holds one count of this clonotype. The chain carries TRBV20-1 and TRBJ2-7; 12 bases match TRBD2. The junction had 6 bases not matched to a gene; V was cut back by 3 bases and J by 3 bases. CDR3 length equals 15 residues. Germline loops: CDR1 DFQATT, CDR2 SNEGSKA (reference sequence). The DNA of the CDR3 is TGCAGTGCTAGGACCCTAGCGGGAGGGCACTACGAGCAGTACTTC. Translation gives CSARTLAGGHYEQYF.

This clonotype has just a few counts. The CDR3 spells CASSPRAGGYEKLFF. CDR3 DNA sequence: TGTGCCAGCAGTCCCAGGGCGGGGGGATACGAAAAACTGTTTTTT. The V and J genes are TRBV6-1 and TRBJ1-4; D may be TRBD1 (5 bases). The CDR3 is 15 amino acids. The ends were cut back, 5 bases at V and 8 bases at J, with 18 bases in the middle. In germline, CDR1 is MNHNS, CDR2 SASEGT.

This clonotype has more than one count but fewer than ten. The rearrangement uses TRBV20-1 and TRBJ1-4, with 8 bases fitting TRBD1. V trimming: 0 bases; J trimming: 5 bases; junction bases outside the gene matches: 5. Germline CDR1 DFQATT, CDR2 SNEGSKA (reference sequence). This CDR3 has 15 residues. CDR3 in amino acids: CSARDWAGGNEKLFF. The CDR3 nucleotides are TGCAGTGCTAGAGATTGGGCAGGGGGCAATGAAAAACTGTTTTTT.